The clone carrying this T cell receptor beta chain was seen only once. Its matching antigen is unknown. Baseline was the first blood sampling point, followed by cycle 4 day 1 and cycle 7 day 1. Clones were sequenced by immunoSEQ multiplex PCR, and TCRdb holds only the in-frame ones, with some missing. The data contain fewer than 65,000 clones, 79% of them singletons. This entry comes from a study of OX40 agonist ivuxolimab in advanced cancers. Study findings and constraints: Also present in some nonresponders was a low level of normalized T-cell clonal expansion.

This CDR3 comprises 15 residues. J was trimmed by 2 bases and V by 6 bases; bases with no gene match: 7. Germline V gene data show CDR1 as MNHEY and CDR2 as SMNVEV (reference sequence). This specimen consisted of CD4+ or CD8+ T cells sorted from blood, obtained in a trial of the OX40 agonist ivuxolimab. The sequence was obtained from an adult with an advanced solid tumor such as melanoma, head and neck, liver or kidney cancer. The chain recombines TRBV27 with TRBJ2-7; 10 nucleotides align to TRBD1. The CDR3 DNA reads TGTGCCAGCAGATCGGGACAGGGGATCCCCTACGAGCAGTACTTC. Residues: CASRSGQGIPYEQYF.